A single T cell receptor (beta chain) is shown here with its context. The source of the sample is a study of blood T cell repertoires in COVID-19. Cohort assignment relied on participant-reported clinical history. Germline V gene lookup returns CDR1 SGHRS and CDR2 YFSETQ. CDR3 length equals 14 residues. Between the trimmed V and J ends, which lost 7 bases and 2 bases, there was a span of 14 bases. The table came from immunoSEQ multiplex PCR; TCRdb's copy has only in-frame clones and leaves some out. The repertoire has approximately 270,000 clones, 70% to 90% of them found once; the top ten carry 3.5% to 5.5%.

This clonotype was sampled from a woman aged 25 to 39 who had recovered from COVID-19. Source material: PBMCs or T cells enriched from blood (not recorded which). The chain is built from TRBV5-1 and TRBJ2-3; possible D gene TRBD1, 6 bases. The CDR3 nucleotides read TGCGCCAGCTGGGCAGGGGCGCTCACAGATACGCAGTATTTT. Translated, it gives CASWAGALTDTQYF.